What follows describes a single T cell receptor beta chain. Its antigen is still unknown. This specimen comes from a study of T-cell memory formation after mild COVID-19. Looking at the study overall: The TCR clusters were mostly specific to one donor.

Points from the study as a whole: Contracting clones from day 15 to 85 showed balanced CD4/CD8; later expanders favored CD4+. The study detected some responding clones in pre-infection memory, suggesting cross-reactive memory joined.

TCRdb used MiXCR to reprocess the 5' RACE reads, holding one entry per CDR3 protein. The sample holds approximately 300,000 distinct CDR3 sequences, more than 15% seen once. Sequencing used PBMCs or a T cell subset sorted from them (not recorded which). The sequence was collected from a man younger than 35 who had mild COVID-19 (a few samples of this study predate the infection). Cell type and time point are not known.

CDR3 region: CASRTPGGLLHF. The CDR3 DNA is TGTGCCAGCAGAACCCCGGGGGGGTTGCTCCACTTT. V gene TRBV2 combines with J gene TRBJ1-6; D may be TRBD1 (5 bases). V gave up 6 bases and J gave up 16 bases, with 16 bases separating them. Germline CDR1 and CDR2: SNHLY and FYNNEI. This CDR3 comprises 12 residues.